This note documents a single T cell receptor beta chain sequence. The CDR3 runs to 13 residues. Germline CDR1 and CDR2: MRHNA and SNTAGT. Trimming removed 6 bases from V and 8 bases from J; junction bases left unmatched: 3. These data come from a study of T cell responses to AZD1222 COVID-19 vaccine. Study-wide background: Pooling was applied to second doses at about 4 or about 12 weeks.

Assay used: immunoSEQ multiplex PCR; TCRdb lists only in-frame clones, some missing. The sample has some 120,000 clones; about nine tenths are singletons. V gene TRBV6-4 combines with J gene TRBJ2-4; TRBD1 matches at 11 bases. The sequence was collected from an adult in good health. The sequencing used peripheral blood, collected on day 0 of AZD1222 vaccination. The CDR3 spells CASSGTGGDIQYF. The CDR3 bases are TGTGCCAGCAGCGGGACAGGGGGAGACATTCAGTACTTC.